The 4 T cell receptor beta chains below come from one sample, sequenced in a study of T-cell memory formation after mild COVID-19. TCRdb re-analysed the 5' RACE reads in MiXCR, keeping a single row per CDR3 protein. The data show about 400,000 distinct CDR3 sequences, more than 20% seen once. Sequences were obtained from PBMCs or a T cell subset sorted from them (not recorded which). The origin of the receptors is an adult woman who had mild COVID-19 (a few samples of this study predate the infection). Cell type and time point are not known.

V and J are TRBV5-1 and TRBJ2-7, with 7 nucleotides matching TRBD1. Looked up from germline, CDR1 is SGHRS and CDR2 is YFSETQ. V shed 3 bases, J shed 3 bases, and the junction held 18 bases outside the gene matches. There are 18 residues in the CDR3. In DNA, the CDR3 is TGCGCCAGCAGCTCAACCCTCGGACAGGCCCTACACCTCTACGAGCAGTACTTC. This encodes CASSSTLGQALHLYEQYF.

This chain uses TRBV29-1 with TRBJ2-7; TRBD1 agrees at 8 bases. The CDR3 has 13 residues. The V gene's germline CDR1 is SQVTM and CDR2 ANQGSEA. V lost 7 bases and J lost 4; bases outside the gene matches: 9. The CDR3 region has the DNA TGCAGCGCCTGGAGGACAGGGTATTACGAGCAGTACTTC. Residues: CSAWRTGYYEQYF.

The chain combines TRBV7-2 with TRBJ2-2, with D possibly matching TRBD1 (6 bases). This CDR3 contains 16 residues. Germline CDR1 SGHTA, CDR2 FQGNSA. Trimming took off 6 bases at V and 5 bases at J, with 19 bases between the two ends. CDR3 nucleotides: TGTGCCAGCAGTCGGGGACCTGGAAGGGGGACCGGGGAGCTGTTTTTT. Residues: CASSRGPGRGTGELFF.

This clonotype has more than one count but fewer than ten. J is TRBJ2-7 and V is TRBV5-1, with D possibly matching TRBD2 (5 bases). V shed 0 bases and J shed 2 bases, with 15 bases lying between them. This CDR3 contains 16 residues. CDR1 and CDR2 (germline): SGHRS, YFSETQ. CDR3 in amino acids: CASSLAGSGTAYEQYF. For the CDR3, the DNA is TGCGCCAGCAGCTTGGCGGGGAGTGGTACTGCCTACGAGCAGTACTTC.